This T cell receptor (beta chain) was documented in a study of response to subunit inactivated influenza vaccine (dated by TCRdb to 2016 to 2019). In the study overall: Deep quantitative T cell receptor repertoire profiling was used in the study to track responses to a trivalent subunit inactivated influenza vaccine.

Library generation was performed with RT-PCR. These reads were obtained on an Illumina HiSeq 2500. The public reads were run again by TCRdb, first through fastp at Q25 and then through MiXCR, and only productive beta chains were kept. Rows matching on CDR3 protein sequence are summarized as one entry with the most common DNA and genes. Counted in this sample were hundreds of thousands of distinct CDR3 sequences; 15% to 19% of them appeared once. The ten largest clones represent approximately 10% of the sample. This clonotype was seen a few times. Its antigen has not been determined. The sample holds no much larger clone one base away, and base qualities are not on file. General study outcomes and caveats: It was suggested by the authors that each seasonal influenza vaccination may recruit only a limited number of new T cells.

The CDR3 goes from the cysteine to the phenylalanine over 15 residues. Only the CDR3 portion is preserved as DNA: 45 bases, with reading frame beginning at the first base. V lost 4 bases and J lost 3 bases; the stretch between them is 15 bases long. The germline V gene specifies LGHNA as CDR1 and YNFKEQ as CDR2. The chain is encoded by TRBV4-2 joined to TRBJ1-2; TRBD1 might be the D gene, on 6 matching bases. This clonotype was sampled from a man in his forties or fifties who received an inactivated influenza vaccine. Donor details come from another sample of the same person, matched by shared clones. The sequenced sample was PBMCs from blood, obtained 11 to 12 days after vaccination. The nucleotides are TGTGCCAGCAGCCCAAACAGGGAGAGACACTATGGCTACACCTTC. Its translation reads: CASSPNRERHYGYTF.